The 2 T cell receptor beta chains below come from one sample, sequenced in a study of T-cell reconstitution after alpha-beta-depleted transplantation in children. Preparation of the TCRbeta library involved a method that used unique molecular identifiers. TCRdb independently ran MiXCR on the PCR reads; one entry per CDR3 protein. The sample carries more than 100,000 distinct CDR3 sequences, roughly 24% recorded once. Sequenced material: PBMCs, mostly from graft donor cells, taken 180 days after TCRalphabeta/CD19-depleted stem cell transplant. These receptors originate from a male patient aged 2 to 9 who had a stem cell transplant for chronic granulomatous disease, so the T cells may come from the graft donor.

The rearrangement links TRBV15 to TRBJ2-1; D is perhaps TRBD2 (7 bases). Germline V CDR1 and CDR2: LNHNV, YYDKDF (reference sequence). Trimming took off 3 bases at V and 5 bases at J, with 14 bases between the two ends. The CDR3 is made up of 15 amino acids. The CDR3 DNA reads TGTGCCACCAGCAGGTCAAGGGGGAGGGACAATGAGCAGTTCTTC. Protein: CATSRSRGRDNEQFF.

Details on this clonotype: Compared with germline, one end of the junction differs, possibly owing to a read error. The rearrangement uses TRBV20-1 and TRBJ1-4; D is possibly TRBD1 (6 bases). Germline CDR1 DFQATT, CDR2 SNEGSKA (reference sequence). This CDR3 is built from 13 residues. CDR3 sequence reads: CSAPRGGNEKPFF. The DNA for the CDR3 is TGCAGTGCTCCTAGGGGGGGTAATGAAAAACCGTTTTTT.